This T cell receptor (beta chain) came from a study of regulatory dendritic cells for organ transplantation. Study outcomes and limitations: Memory CD8+ T cells were the most oligoclonal; naive cells were highly diverse.

Points on this clone: Antigen unknown.

Generated by immunoSEQ multiplex PCR, the TCRdb table keeps only in-frame clones and is missing some. The repertoire includes under 45,000 clones, 70% to 90% of them detected once, and about 0.062% sits in the top ten. Naive CD45RA+ and memory CD45RO+ CD4+ or CD8+ T cells were FACS-sorted. The sample consisted of naive CD4+ T cells from blood. Described subset: CD45RA+ naive T cells. The receptor was derived from a human donor in good health.

The CDR3 spells CASSPVTGELFF. The CDR3 DNA sequence: TGTGCCAGCAGCCCGGTCACCGGGGAGCTGTTTTTT. The V and J genes are TRBV7-9 and TRBJ2-2; no clear D. This CDR3 has 12 residues. Looked up from germline, CDR1 is SEHNR and CDR2 is FQNEAQ (reference sequence). The ends were cut back, 5 bases at V and 4 bases at J, with 5 bases in the middle.